This entry lists 27 T cell receptor beta chains sequenced from one sample in a study of shared clonotypes between healthy human individuals. Profiled with immunoSEQ multiplex PCR; TCRdb holds only in-frame clones, not every one. Here the sample spans under 600,000 clones, roughly 72% being singletons. Sequenced material: PBMCs. Receptor source: a middle-aged woman in good health. Some clones in this sample may be carry-over from other donors' samples.

The V call is TRBV29-1, the J call TRBJ2-7; the D is unclear. The CDR3 spans 13 residues. Trimming removed 1 base from V and 0 bases from J, with 7 bases in between. CDR1 and CDR2 from the germline V gene are SQVTM and ANQGSEA. CDR3 amino acids: CSVEGPGSYEQYF. For the CDR3, the DNA is TGCAGCGTTGAAGGACCCGGCTCCTACGAGCAGTACTTC.

The V gene is TRBV7-9, the J gene TRBJ2-7; 9 bases agree with TRBD1. Trimming took 5 bases from V and 5 from J; bases not matched to a gene: 10. From germline, CDR1 is SEHNR and CDR2 FQNEAQ (reference sequence). This CDR3 contains 15 residues. CDR3 nucleotides: TGTGCCAGCAGCCCCGGACGGGACAGGGTCGACGAGCAGTACTTC. Protein product: CASSPGRDRVDEQYF. The variable domain in full, with the rest retrieved from reference TRBV7-9 and TRBJ2-7, is DTGVSQNPRHKITKRGQNVTFRCDPISEHNRLYWYRQTLGQGPEFLTYFQNEAQLEKSRLLSDRFSAERPKGSFSTLEIQRTEQGDSAMYLCASSPGRDRVDEQYFGPGTRLTVT.

This clone has only a few counts. The chain is built from TRBV9 and TRBJ2-1; a possible D gene is TRBD1 (7 bases). The CDR3 is 17 residues long. Looked up from germline, CDR1 is SGDLS and CDR2 is YYNGEE. Trimming shortened V by 0 bases and J by 6 bases, and 19 bases separated the two germline ends. The CDR3 DNA follows: TGTGCCAGCAGCGTAGCCCCCCCAGGGGGGAGAACCAATGAGCAGTTCTTC. Its translation is CASSVAPPGGRTNEQFF.

This clone has at least ten counts. The same CDR3 arises from other DNA sequences in this sample as well. V usage is TRBV7-2 and J usage is TRBJ2-2; 9 bases match TRBD1. This CDR3 region has 15 residues. The germline V gene has CDR1 SGHTA and CDR2 FQGNSA. V shed 4 bases, J shed 4 bases, and the junction held 4 bases outside the gene matches. CDR3 bases: TGTGCCAGCAGCTCGAGACAGGGGGGCACCGGGGAGCTGTTTTTT. As protein: CASSSRQGGTGELFF.

This clone showed up just a few times. CDR3 DNA sequence: TGTGCCAGCAGTATATCCCAGCGGGCTTCCTACGAGCAGTACTTC. Encoded protein: CASSISQRASYEQYF. The genes are TRBV6-6 and TRBJ2-7; a possible D gene is TRBD2 (6 bases). V gave up 5 bases and J gave up 1 base, with 15 bases separating them. Germline CDR1 reads MNHNY; CDR2 reads SVGAGI (reference sequence). The CDR3 has 15 residues.

This rearrangement joins TRBV6-1 to TRBJ1-5; D is uncertain. Trimming left V 1 base short and J 1 base short, with 8 bases between. Germline CDR1 and CDR2: MNHNS and SASEGT. The CDR3 has 15 residues. The CDR3 DNA reads TGTGCCAGCAGTGAAGAGGCGGGGAGCAATCAGCCCCAGCATTTT. Translation: CASSEEAGSNQPQHF.

The chain has TRBV5-1 and TRBJ2-7; 8 bases line up with TRBD2. Germline CDR1 SGHRS, CDR2 YFSETQ. This CDR3 has 14 residues. J was trimmed by 3 bases and V by 4 bases; bases with no gene match: 6. The CDR3 is CASSLGGDGYEQYF. The CDR3 DNA sequence: TGCGCCAGCAGCCTCGGGGGGGACGGCTACGAGCAGTACTTC.

The chain links TRBV5-1 to TRBJ2-6, with 9 bases aligning to TRBD2. V lost 1 base and J lost 1; bases outside the gene matches: 3. The CDR3 totals 17 residues. In germline, CDR1 is SGHRS, CDR2 YFSETQ. CDR3 in DNA: TGCGCCAGCAGCTTGAGTAGCGGGAGATCTGGGGCCAACGTCCTGACTTTC. Its protein product is CASSLSSGRSGANVLTF.

For this clone: Within the sample, other DNA sequences also encode this same CDR3. The CDR3 loop reads CASSPGQPSTDTQYF. DNA for the CDR3: TGCGCCAGCAGCCCGGGACAGCCTTCCACAGATACGCAGTATTTT. The chain links TRBV5-1 to TRBJ2-3, with 7 bases aligning to TRBD1. Germline lookup yields CDR1 SGHRS and CDR2 YFSETQ. Unmatched junction bases numbered 7, after V lost 4 bases and J lost 2 bases. The CDR3 runs to 15 residues.

V is TRBV4-1 and J is TRBJ1-2; D remains ambiguous. CDR1 is MGHRA and CDR2 is YSYEKL in the germline V gene. Trimming removed 4 bases at V and 2 bases at J, with 11 bases between. The CDR3 is 14 amino acids. Here the CDR3 reads CASSPFSTNYGYTF. DNA of the CDR3: TGCGCCAGCAGCCCTTTTTCCACCAACTATGGCTACACCTTC.

The chain employs TRBV28 and TRBJ2-5, with 7 bases matching TRBD2. Per the germline V gene, CDR1 is MDHEN and CDR2 is SYDVKM. V trimming: 2 bases; J trimming: 7 bases; junction bases outside the gene matches: 13. This CDR3 region has 16 residues. The CDR3 nucleotides are TGTGCCAGCAGTTTACGGTTGCTGGAACCGGGGGGGACCCAGTACTTC. Encoded protein: CASSLRLLEPGGTQYF.

As for this clone: The sample contains more than one DNA sequence encoding this CDR3. The V and J genes are TRBV5-4 and TRBJ2-7, with a weak D call TRBD2 (6 bases). Germline V gene sequence: CDR1 SGHNT, CDR2 YYREEE (reference sequence). Trimming stripped 1 base from V and 3 bases from J, with 17 bases between. The CDR3 has 16 amino acids. For the CDR3, the DNA is TGTGCCAGCAGCTTGTCCCTTGGGGGGAGTGGCTACGAGCAGTACTTC. It specifies CASSLSLGGSGYEQYF.

Worth noting for this clone: This same CDR3 is encoded by further DNA sequences in the sample. V usage is TRBV19 and J usage is TRBJ2-1; D not resolved. The germline V gene has CDR1 LNHDA and CDR2 SQIVND (reference sequence). The CDR3 length is 12 residues. The V end lost 3 bases, the J end lost 5 bases, and 5 bases lay between the germline ends. The CDR3 nucleotides are TGTGCCAGTAGTATCCTAAACAATGAGCAGTTCTTC. It encodes CASSILNNEQFF.

This rearrangement joins TRBV29-1 to TRBJ2-5; D unresolved. The J call is doubtful: the DNA matches TRBJ2-7 better. Germline assignment: CDR1 SQVTM and CDR2 ANQGSEA. The CDR3 is made up of 12 amino acids. The CDR3 region has the DNA TGCAGCGTTGAGTCCAATTCCTACGAGCAGTACTTC. Protein: CSVESNSYEQYF.

The chain couples TRBV4-3 to TRBJ2-5, with TRBD2 identical over 7 bases. V lost 4 bases and J lost 4; bases outside the gene matches: 6. Per germline, CDR1 LGHNA and CDR2 YSLEER. This CDR3 has 14 residues. For the CDR3, the DNA is TGCGCCAGCAGCCCGCGGACTAGGGGAGAGACCCAGTACTTC. As protein: CASSPRTRGETQYF.

This chain links TRBV7-9 with TRBJ1-1; the match to TRBD1 covers 8 bases. Germline V CDR1 and CDR2: SEHNR, FQNEAQ (reference sequence). This CDR3 has 15 amino acids. The junction had 10 bases not matched to a gene; V was cut back by 5 bases and J by 5 bases. DNA for the CDR3: TGTGCCAGCAGCAAACTAGACACAGGGGGAACTGAAGCTTTCTTT. It is translated as CASSKLDTGGTEAFF.

The DNA of the CDR3 is TGTGCCAGCAGCTTAGGGGGGGCTGAAGAGACCCAGTACTTC. It is translated as CASSLGGAEETQYF. The chain is built from TRBV7-8 and TRBJ2-5; either TRBD1 or TRBD2 may fit D (6 bases each). Germline loops: CDR1 SGHVS, CDR2 FQNEAQ. V was clipped by 1 base and J by 3 bases, with 9 bases between them. The CDR3 contains 14 residues.

The chain uses TRBV7-8 and TRBJ2-7; 9 nucleotides align to TRBD2. CDR3 size: 15 residues. Trimming removed 1 base from V and 2 bases from J; junction bases left unmatched: 3. Germline loops: CDR1 SGHVS, CDR2 FQNEAQ. CDR3 sequence: CASSLETSGPYEQYF. Here the CDR3 DNA reads TGTGCCAGCAGCTTAGAGACTAGCGGTCCCTACGAGCAGTACTTC.

This rearrangement joins TRBV10-3 to TRBJ1-3, with D unresolved. V shed 6 bases and J shed 0 bases, with 3 bases lying between them. This CDR3 comprises 12 residues. Germline CDR1 and CDR2: ENHRY and SYGVKD. CDR3 in DNA: TGTGCCATCAGGGACTCTGGAAACACCATATATTTT. Translating it yields CAIRDSGNTIYF.

The chain joins TRBV20-1 to TRBJ2-1; D is ambiguous. V shed 2 bases and J shed 6 bases, with 2 bases lying between them. This CDR3 comprises 10 residues. From germline, CDR1 is DFQATT and CDR2 SNEGSKA (reference sequence). The CDR3 spells CSARINEQFF. The CDR3 DNA reads TGCAGTGCTAGAATCAATGAGCAGTTCTTC.

This chain links TRBV7-2 with TRBJ2-1, with 8 bases fitting TRBD2. The length of the CDR3 is 16 residues. Trimming removed 5 bases from V and 6 bases from J; junction bases left unmatched: 12. Germline lookup yields CDR1 SGHTA and CDR2 FQGNSA. This CDR3 is CASSPEGLVYRNEQFF. CDR3 sequence (DNA): TGTGCCAGCAGCCCTGAGGGACTAGTTTATCGCAATGAGCAGTTCTTC. The full variable domain, rest sourced from reference TRBV7-2 and TRBJ2-1, is GAGVSQSPSNKVTEKGKDVELRCDPISGHTALYWYRQSLGQGLEFLIYFQGNSAPDKSGLPSDRFSAERTGGSVSTLTIQRTQQEDSAVYLCASSPEGLVYRNEQFFGPGTRLTVL.

The chain recombines TRBV10-3 with TRBJ2-7; 7 bases align to TRBD2. Per germline, CDR1 ENHRY and CDR2 SYGVKD. The CDR3 covers 14 residues. Unmatched junction bases numbered 8, after V lost 6 bases and J lost 3 bases. In nucleotides, the CDR3 is TGTGCCATCAGCCCCCTAGCGGAGTACTACGAGCAGTACTTC. It specifies CAISPLAEYYEQYF.

V is TRBV6-1 and J is TRBJ2-5; weak D call: TRBD2 (6 bases). The germline CDR1 and CDR2 sequences are MNHNS and SASEGT. Between the trimmed V and J ends, which lost 10 bases and 2 bases, there was a span of 14 bases. The CDR3 is 13 amino acids. CDR3 sequence (DNA): TGTGCCATCAGGTGGGAGGTTCAAGAGACCCAGTACTTC. It yields the protein CAIRWEVQETQYF.

V is TRBV4-3 and J is TRBJ2-2; 7 nucleotides align to TRBD1. The CDR3 has 16 amino acids. The J segment lost 2 bases and the V segment lost 3 bases, leaving 6 bases of the junction unmatched. Germline V CDR1 and CDR2: LGHNA, YSLEER. The CDR3 DNA is TGCGCCAGCAGCCAGCAGACAGGGTACAACACCGGGGAGCTGTTTTTT. Its protein is CASSQQTGYNTGELFF.

The chain recombines TRBV7-2 with TRBJ2-7; TRBD2 aligns across 9 bases. This CDR3 has 17 amino acids. Trimming took 1 base from V and 1 from J; bases not matched to a gene: 8. The germline gives CDR1 SGHTA, CDR2 FQGNSA. The CDR3 loop reads CASSLVTSGYGSYEQYF. In DNA form, the CDR3 reads TGTGCCAGCAGCTTAGTTACTAGCGGGTATGGATCCTACGAGCAGTACTTC.

This rearrangement joins TRBV4-1 to TRBJ1-5; TRBD1 matches 7 bases. The CDR3 has 16 residues. After removal of 1 base from V and 4 bases from J, the junction contained 7 bases not matched to a gene. Germline-derived CDR1 and CDR2 are MGHRA and YSYEKL. CDR3 sequence: CASSQGQGQKNQPQHF. In DNA form, the CDR3 reads TGCGCCAGCAGCCAAGGACAGGGACAGAAGAATCAGCCCCAGCATTTT.

This clone was seen once. J is TRBJ1-2 and V is TRBV6-6; D is possibly TRBD1 (6 bases). The CDR3 runs 14 residues. Trimming left V 2 bases short and J 4 bases short, with 11 bases between. Germline V gene lookup returns CDR1 MNHNY and CDR2 SVGAGI (reference sequence). CDR3 sequence (DNA): TGTGCCAGCAGTTACGGGCAGGGGAGCTATGGCTACACCTTC. Its translation: CASSYGQGSYGYTF.